These 12 T cell receptor beta chains came from one sample sequenced in a study of T cell responses to AZD1222 COVID-19 vaccine. TCRdb keeps only in-frame clones here, not all; method: immunoSEQ multiplex PCR. The sample consists of 150,000 to 200,000 clones, approximately 93% of them appearing once. This specimen consisted of peripheral blood, obtained on day 0 of AZD1222 vaccination. The receptor source for this set is an adult in good health.

This rearrangement joins TRBV11-2 to TRBJ2-1; 9 nucleotides align to TRBD2. The germline gives CDR1 SGHAT, CDR2 FQNNGV. V was pared by 5 bases and J by 3 bases, with 8 bases of the junction left unmatched. The CDR3 is 16 amino acids. CDR3 DNA sequence: TGTGCCAGCAGCCCCCGGCTAGCGGGGATCTACAATGAGCAGTTCTTC. Its translation is CASSPRLAGIYNEQFF.

This rearrangement joins TRBV7-6 to TRBJ2-5; D might be TRBD1 or TRBD2, each matching 5 bases. Germline assignment: CDR1 SGHVS and CDR2 FNYEAQ. V was cut by 5 bases and J by 5 bases, with 18 bases left in between. CDR3 length: 15 residues. This chain's CDR3 is CASSLSRGTGETQYF. The CDR3 DNA sequence: TGTGCCAGCAGCCTATCAAGAGGGACGGGGGAGACCCAGTACTTC.

The genes are TRBV6-5 and TRBJ2-2; TRBD2 matches 11 bases. Losses at the gene ends were 8 bases for V and 4 bases for J; bases not matched to a gene: 6. Per germline, CDR1 MNHEY and CDR2 SVGAGI. The CDR3 loop spans 15 amino acids. Here the CDR3 reads CASAILAGVTGELFF. In nucleotides, the CDR3 is TGTGCCAGCGCGATACTAGCGGGAGTCACCGGGGAGCTGTTTTTT.

This rearrangement joins TRBV19 to TRBJ1-4, with D hard to call. The V gene's germline CDR1 is LNHDA and CDR2 SQIVND (reference sequence). The V gene lost 7 bases and the J gene lost 0 bases, with 15 bases spanning the gap. This CDR3 is 16 amino acids long. The CDR3 protein is CASKGQWAATNEKLFF. The CDR3 DNA follows: TGTGCCAGTAAGGGTCAGTGGGCGGCAACTAATGAAAAACTGTTTTTT.

The rearrangement uses TRBV7-9 and TRBJ2-5; either TRBD1 or TRBD2 may fit D (5 bases each). Trimming took off 2 bases at V and 5 bases at J, with 18 bases between the two ends. Germline CDR1 reads SEHNR; CDR2 reads FQNEAQ (reference sequence). This CDR3 is 16 amino acids long. CDR3 region: CASSLSSWGFGETQYF. For the CDR3, the DNA is TGTGCCAGCAGCTTAAGTAGTTGGGGGTTCGGGGAGACCCAGTACTTC.

This chain links TRBV3-1 (or the pseudogene TRBV3-2) with TRBJ1-5, with unresolved D. The germline CDR1 and CDR2 sequences are LGHDT and YNNKEL (reference sequence). The ends were cut back, 0 bases at V and 0 bases at J, with 9 bases in the middle. The CDR3 is 16 amino acids. This chain's CDR3 is CASSQDGSYSNQPQHF. In DNA, the CDR3 is TGTGCCAGCAGCCAAGACGGATCCTATAGCAATCAGCCCCAGCATTTT.

The chain has TRBV7-9 and TRBJ1-1; weak D call: TRBD1 (5 bases). V was cut by 6 bases and J by 3 bases, with 20 bases left in between. The CDR3 length is 16 residues. CDR1 and CDR2 from the germline V gene are SEHNR and FQNEAQ (reference sequence). The CDR3 nucleotides read TGTGCCAGCAGTCCAAACTGGGGCGGAAAGGACACTGAAGCTTTCTTT. Its translation is CASSPNWGGKDTEAFF.

V and J are TRBV14 and TRBJ2-3; 8 nucleotides align to TRBD2. Germline CDR1 reads SGHDN; CDR2 reads FVKESK. With V trimmed by 1 base and J by 1 base, 4 bases remained unmatched. The CDR3 has 16 residues. The CDR3 region is CASSQVPGGGTDTQYF. As DNA, the CDR3 is TGTGCCAGCAGCCAAGTCCCGGGGGGGGGCACAGATACGCAGTATTTT. The whole variable domain, remainder taken from reference TRBV14 and TRBJ2-3, is EAGVTQFPSHSVIEKGQTVTLRCDPISGHDNLYWYRRVMGKEIKFLLHFVKESKQDESGMPNNRFLAERTGGTYSTLKVQPAELEDSGVYFCASSQVPGGGTDTQYFGPGTRLTVL.

This clone was recorded once. The chain has TRBV29-1 and TRBJ2-7, with 9 bases that match TRBD2. CDR3 length: 16 amino acids. V trimming: 5 bases; J trimming: 2 bases; junction bases outside the gene matches: 13. In germline, CDR1 is SQVTM, CDR2 ANQGSEA. CDR3: CSVLPVSGGFTYEQYF. The CDR3 coding sequence is TGCAGCGTTTTACCCGTTAGCGGGGGATTTACCTACGAGCAGTACTTC.

This sequence joins TRBV2 and TRBJ1-5, with 12 bases lining up with TRBD1. Germline V gene data show CDR1 as SNHLY and CDR2 as FYNNEI. This CDR3 has 18 residues. V was clipped by 2 bases and J by 0 bases; unmatched bases: 5. The CDR3 sequence: CASSEWGTGGLSNQPQHF. The DNA for the CDR3 is TGTGCCAGCAGTGAATGGGGGACAGGGGGCCTTAGCAATCAGCCCCAGCATTTT.

V and J are TRBV7-6 and TRBJ2-3; 8 positions match TRBD2. Germline V gene lookup returns CDR1 SGHVS and CDR2 FNYEAQ. The V gene end was trimmed by 0 bases and the J gene end by 6 bases; junction bases not matched to a gene: 8. CDR3 length equals 16 residues. This chain's CDR3 is CASSLAPSGHIDTQYF. Here the CDR3 DNA reads TGTGCCAGCAGCTTAGCGCCTAGCGGGCACATCGATACGCAGTATTTT. Based on the CDR3 plus reference TRBV7-6 and TRBJ2-3, the full variable domain is GAGVSQSPRYKVTKRGQDVALRCDPISGHVSLYWYRQALGQGPEFLTYFNYEAQQDKSGLPNDRFSAERPEGSISTLTIQRTEQRDSAMYRCASSLAPSGHIDTQYFGPGTRLTVL.

This clone was observed once. The V and J genes are TRBV11-3 and TRBJ2-1, with 7 bases lining up with TRBD2. Trimming cost V 1 base and J 2 bases; bases outside gene matches: 8. In germline, CDR1 is SGHNT, CDR2 YENEEA. The CDR3 is 17 residues long. The CDR3 DNA sequence: TGTGCCAGCAGCTTAGGGGGTAGCGGGTCCCCCTACAATGAGCAGTTCTTC. Its protein is CASSLGGSGSPYNEQFF.